Shown below are 29 T cell receptor beta chains from a single sample sequenced in a study of blood T cell repertoires in COVID-19. Profiling relied on immunoSEQ multiplex PCR, and the TCRdb table lists in-frame clones only, not all of them. The top ten hold about 25% of the sample, which has 20,000 to 25,000 clones, over 80% seen once. The sequencing sample was made of peripheral blood. Receptor source: a human donor with active COVID-19. The donor label of this sample is uncertain.

Notes on this clone: In the same sample, other DNA sequences code for this CDR3. This chain connects TRBV12-3 or TRBV12-4 to TRBJ2-7; D not certain. Trimming stripped 5 bases from V and 0 bases from J, with 5 bases between. The CDR3 is 12 amino acids. The CDR3 loop is CASSPSSYEQYF. For the CDR3, the DNA is TGTGCCAGCAGTCCATCCTCCTACGAGCAGTACTTC.

This clone has only one observation. The chain joins TRBV30 to TRBJ1-4; the match to TRBD1 covers 8 bases. The ends lost 5 bases at V and 6 bases at J; junction bases unmatched: 8. The CDR3 covers 14 residues. From germline, CDR1 is GTSNPN and CDR2 SVGIG (reference sequence). CDR3 sequence: CAWALGTGYEKLFF. The CDR3 nucleotides are TGTGCCTGGGCCCTGGGGACAGGATATGAAAAACTGTTTTTT.

V usage is TRBV6-1 and J usage is TRBJ1-1; maybe TRBD1 (5 bases). CDR1 is MNHNS, CDR2 SASEGT, per germline. The CDR3 is 14 amino acids. V was clipped by 2 bases and J by 3 bases, with 10 bases between them. CDR3 DNA sequence: TGTGCCAGCAGTGAATGGGGCCGGGACACTGAAGCTTTCTTT. This sequence encodes CASSEWGRDTEAFF.

The chain combines TRBV19 with TRBJ1-4, with a tentative D call TRBD1 (6 bases). This CDR3 spans 14 amino acids. The V gene's germline CDR1 is LNHDA and CDR2 SQIVND (reference sequence). Between the trimmed V and J ends, which lost 8 bases and 8 bases, there was a span of 18 bases. The CDR3 DNA reads TGTGCCAGTGGGATCGGGACACGCAAGGAAAAACTGTTTTTT. This codes for CASGIGTRKEKLFF.

In this sample, this clone turned up once. The chain joins TRBV5-6 to TRBJ2-3; 10 nucleotides align to TRBD2. CDR3 size: 16 residues. The germline V gene encodes CDR1 SGHDT and CDR2 YYEEEE. Trimming took 5 bases from V and 4 from J; bases not matched to a gene: 10. The CDR3 spells CASSLGISGGSDTQYF. CDR3 DNA: TGTGCCAGCAGTCTCGGTATTAGCGGGGGGTCAGATACGCAGTATTTT.

The chain employs TRBV30 and TRBJ1-3; weak D call: TRBD1 (6 bases). The CDR3 runs 13 residues. Trimming shortened V by 5 bases and J by 1 base, and 9 bases separated the two germline ends. Germline V gives CDR1 GTSNPN, CDR2 SVGIG (reference sequence). The CDR3 DNA reads TGTGCCTGGGTACAGGGATCTGGAAACACCATATATTTT. Protein product: CAWVQGSGNTIYF.

The gene calls are TRBV19 and TRBJ1-4; D might be TRBD1 (6 bases). This CDR3 spans 14 amino acids. The germline V gene has CDR1 LNHDA and CDR2 SQIVND (reference sequence). V shed 7 bases and J shed 4 bases, with 13 bases lying between them. CDR3 sequence: CASTQDRFNEKLFF. In DNA form, the CDR3 reads TGTGCCAGTACTCAAGACAGGTTTAATGAAAAACTGTTTTTT.

The rearrangement links TRBV19 to TRBJ2-7; no clear D gene. The CDR3 covers 13 residues. The V gene lost 2 bases and the J gene lost 5 bases, with 10 bases spanning the gap. CDR1 and CDR2 (germline): LNHDA, SQIVND (reference sequence). The CDR3 protein is CASSIWPEDEQYF. CDR3 DNA sequence: TGTGCCAGTAGTATATGGCCAGAAGACGAGCAGTACTTC.

V is TRBV10-2 and J is TRBJ2-1; 13 nucleotides align to TRBD2. With V trimmed by 0 bases and J by 3 bases, 2 bases remained unmatched. Germline V lookup: CDR1 WSHSY, CDR2 SAAADI. The CDR3 covers 17 residues. The CDR3 loop reads CASSESRLAGGYNEQFF. CDR3 coding DNA: TGCGCCAGCAGTGAGTCGAGACTAGCGGGGGGCTACAATGAGCAGTTCTTC.

This clone was found once. The chain is built from TRBV6-1 and TRBJ2-4; 8 nucleotides match TRBD1. The CDR3 length is 19 residues. The germline V gene encodes CDR1 MNHNS and CDR2 SASEGT. The J segment lost 0 bases and the V segment lost 3 bases, leaving 13 bases of the junction unmatched. The CDR3 protein is CASSDVRDRTTLAKNIQYF. In DNA form, the CDR3 reads TGTGCCAGCAGTGACGTTCGGGACAGGACAACTTTAGCCAAAAACATTCAGTACTTC.

This chain joins TRBV9 and TRBJ1-3; TRBD1 aligns across 11 bases. The length of the CDR3 is 16 residues. Losses at the gene ends were 3 bases for V and 9 bases for J; bases not matched to a gene: 11. Looked up from germline, CDR1 is SGDLS and CDR2 is YYNGEE. The CDR3 bases are TGTGCCAGCAGCGCCGCCTCGGGACAGGGGGTGGGCACCATATATTTT. Translated: CASSAASGQGVGTIYF.

This chain connects TRBV14 to TRBJ1-2, with no clear D. V lost 0 bases to trimming and J lost 7 bases, with 12 bases between them. Germline loops: CDR1 SGHDN, CDR2 FVKESK. The CDR3 runs 14 residues. The CDR3 is CASSQDMSVFGYTF. The CDR3 DNA reads TGTGCCAGCAGCCAAGATATGAGCGTCTTTGGCTACACCTTC.

This chain links TRBV2 with TRBJ2-5; TRBD1 agrees at 7 bases. The CDR3 runs 14 residues. V gave up 10 bases and J gave up 5 bases; unmatched junction bases: 13. Germline-derived CDR1 and CDR2 are SNHLY and FYNNEI. DNA for the CDR3: TGTGCCACCCAGAGGGGGCGAGGGACGGAGACCCAGTACTTC. Translating gives CATQRGRGTETQYF.

V is TRBV6-4 and J is TRBJ2-1; possibly TRBD2 for D (5 bases). The CDR3 extends over 16 amino acids. V was shortened by 4 bases and J by 0 bases, with 13 bases between the two germline ends. Germline assignment: CDR1 MRHNA and CDR2 SNTAGT. DNA of the CDR3: TGTGCCAGCAGTGCCAAGACTACATACTCCTACAATGAGCAGTTCTTC. As protein: CASSAKTTYSYNEQFF.

This chain connects TRBV6-1 to TRBJ1-2; the D is unclear. The CDR3 runs 13 residues. Trimming left V 2 bases short and J 0 bases short, with 4 bases between. Germline V gene sequence: CDR1 MNHNS, CDR2 SASEGT. This CDR3 is CASSELPNYGYTF. The CDR3 bases are TGTGCCAGCAGTGAACTTCCTAACTATGGCTACACCTTC.

The chain recombines TRBV9 with TRBJ2-3; D remains ambiguous. The CDR3 totals 9 residues. Germline CDR1 and CDR2: SGDLS and YYNGEE. V dropped 7 bases and J dropped 6 bases, with 3 bases sitting between them. CDR3: CASGDTQYF. CDR3 in DNA: TGTGCCAGCGGCGATACGCAGTATTTT.

This clone was observed a handful of times. The CDR3 sequence: CASRLRSGSYEQYF. CDR3 sequence (DNA): TGTGCCAGTAGGTTGAGGAGCGGCTCCTACGAGCAGTACTTC. V is TRBV19 and J is TRBJ2-7, with a weak D call TRBD2 (5 bases). This CDR3 is built from 14 residues. Germline CDR1 LNHDA, CDR2 SQIVND (reference sequence). V was clipped by 6 bases and J by 0 bases, with 12 bases between them.

V is TRBV5-1 and J is TRBJ2-7, with TRBD1 identical over 7 bases. After removal of 3 bases from V and 3 bases from J, the junction contained 6 bases not matched to a gene. CDR1 is SGHRS and CDR2 is YFSETQ in the germline V gene. CDR3 length equals 14 residues. The CDR3 bases are TGCGCCAGCAGCTCCACAGGGGCGCGCTACGAGCAGTACTTC. Amino acids: CASSSTGARYEQYF.

CDR3 nucleotide sequence: TGTGCCAGCAGTTACGGGGCGACTAGCGGGAGAAAGACCCAGTACTTC. Translation: CASSYGATSGRKTQYF. This chain links TRBV6-5 with TRBJ2-5; 12 bases fit TRBD2. CDR3 length: 16 residues. Germline CDR1 and CDR2: MNHEY and SVGAGI. V was pared by 2 bases and J by 6 bases, with 7 bases of the junction left unmatched.

The chain has TRBV28 and TRBJ2-7, with 10 bases fitting TRBD2. The V segment lost 3 bases and the J segment 5 bases; nucleotides outside the gene matches: 13. CDR1 is MDHEN, CDR2 SYDVKM, per germline. CDR3 size: 17 residues. The CDR3 reads CASSLPSSSGRRHEQYF. CDR3 nucleotide sequence: TGTGCCAGCAGTTTGCCTTCCTCTAGCGGGAGAAGACACGAGCAGTACTTC.

The CDR3 DNA reads TGCGCCAGCAGCGGAGGGACCGGCACGAATGAAAAACTGTTTTTT. Translation gives CASSGGTGTNEKLFF. This chain joins TRBV5-1 and TRBJ1-4, with D perhaps TRBD1 (5 bases). This CDR3 has 15 residues. The germline V and J ends were trimmed by 4 bases and 5 bases, with 15 bases remaining between them. Per the germline V gene, CDR1 is SGHRS and CDR2 is YFSETQ.

This chain links TRBV7-8 with TRBJ1-6; tentatively, D is TRBD1 (6 bases). Germline values: CDR1 SGHVS, CDR2 FQNEAQ. This CDR3 has 16 amino acids. The germline V and J ends were trimmed by 5 bases and 8 bases, with 19 bases remaining between them. The CDR3 region has the DNA TGTGCCAGCAGCCCCGAAAACAGGGTACCTGATTCACCCCTCCACTTT. Its protein product is CASSPENRVPDSPLHF. Complete variable domain (other parts from reference TRBV7-8 and TRBJ1-6): GAGVSQSPRYKVAKRGQDVALRCDPISGHVSLFWYQQALGQGPEFLTYFQNEAQLDKSGLPSDRFFAERPEGSVSTLKIQRTQQEDSAVYLCASSPENRVPDSPLHFGNGTRLTVT.

This clone has just one count. V and J are TRBV3-1 (or the pseudogene TRBV3-2) and TRBJ1-3, with unresolved D. This CDR3 is built from 12 residues. Germline CDR1 and CDR2: LGHDT and YNNKEL (reference sequence). V was cut by 5 bases and J by 2 bases, with 4 bases left in between. As DNA, the CDR3 is TGTGCCAGCAGCGCGACTGGAAACACCATATATTTT. As protein: CASSATGNTIYF.

The rearrangement joins TRBV14 to TRBJ2-1; possibly TRBD2 for D (5 bases). V shed 1 base and J shed 0 bases, with 7 bases lying between them. The germline gives CDR1 SGHDN, CDR2 FVKESK. The CDR3 is 15 amino acids. CDR3 loop: CASSQGTGSYNEQFF. The CDR3 DNA reads TGTGCCAGCAGCCAAGGGACTGGCTCCTACAATGAGCAGTTCTTC. The variable domain in full, completed from reference TRBV14 and TRBJ2-1, reads EAGVTQFPSHSVIEKGQTVTLRCDPISGHDNLYWYRRVMGKEIKFLLHFVKESKQDESGMPNNRFLAERTGGTYSTLKVQPAELEDSGVYFCASSQGTGSYNEQFFGPGTRLTVL.

This clone was seen only once. The chain carries TRBV27 and TRBJ2-1; 11 positions match TRBD1. This CDR3 contains 14 residues. V shed 3 bases, J shed 7 bases, and the junction held 2 bases outside the gene matches. The germline V gene encodes CDR1 MNHEY and CDR2 SMNVEV (reference sequence). The CDR3 here is CASSLGQGVNEQFF. The CDR3 nucleotides are TGTGCCAGCAGTTTGGGACAGGGGGTAAATGAGCAGTTCTTC.

J is TRBJ2-1 and V is TRBV5-1; TRBD2 aligns across 12 bases. The CDR3 has 14 amino acids. After removal of 2 bases from V and 10 bases from J, the junction contained 4 bases not matched to a gene. Germline V lookup: CDR1 SGHRS, CDR2 YFSETQ. For the CDR3, the DNA is TGCGCCAGCAGCTTCCTAGCGGGGGGGTCCGAGCAGTTCTTC. Amino acids: CASSFLAGGSEQFF.

The chain links TRBV7-2 to TRBJ1-2; D remains unclear. Per the germline V gene, CDR1 is SGHTA and CDR2 is FQGNSA. CDR3 length: 13 residues. Trimming left V 4 bases short and J 8 bases short, with 14 bases between. The CDR3 bases are TGTGCCAGCAGCTCCCCGGAGGGTACGGGCTACACCTTC. Translation: CASSSPEGTGYTF. Supplemented by reference TRBV7-2 and TRBJ1-2, the full variable domain reads GAGVSQSPSNKVTEKGKDVELRCDPISGHTALYWYRQSLGQGLEFLIYFQGNSAPDKSGLPSDRFSAERTGGSVSTLTIQRTQQEDSAVYLCASSSPEGTGYTFGSGTRLTVV.

This chain links TRBV6-6 with TRBJ1-1; 7 bases agree with TRBD1. The CDR3 has 14 amino acids. With 6 bases clipped from V and 5 bases from J, the junction kept 9 bases outside the gene matches. CDR1 is MNHNY, CDR2 SVGAGI, per germline (reference sequence). CDR3: CASSPTGYQTEAFF. CDR3 in DNA: TGTGCCAGCAGCCCGACAGGGTATCAAACTGAAGCTTTCTTT.

The chain is built from TRBV27 and TRBJ1-1; no definite D call. Germline CDR1 reads MNHEY; CDR2 reads SMNVEV (reference sequence). CDR3 length: 13 residues. V was shortened by 0 bases and J by 7 bases, with 9 bases between the two germline ends. For the CDR3, the DNA is TGTGCCAGCAGTTTATCCTCCGGAGATGAAGCTTTCTTT. As protein: CASSLSSGDEAFF.